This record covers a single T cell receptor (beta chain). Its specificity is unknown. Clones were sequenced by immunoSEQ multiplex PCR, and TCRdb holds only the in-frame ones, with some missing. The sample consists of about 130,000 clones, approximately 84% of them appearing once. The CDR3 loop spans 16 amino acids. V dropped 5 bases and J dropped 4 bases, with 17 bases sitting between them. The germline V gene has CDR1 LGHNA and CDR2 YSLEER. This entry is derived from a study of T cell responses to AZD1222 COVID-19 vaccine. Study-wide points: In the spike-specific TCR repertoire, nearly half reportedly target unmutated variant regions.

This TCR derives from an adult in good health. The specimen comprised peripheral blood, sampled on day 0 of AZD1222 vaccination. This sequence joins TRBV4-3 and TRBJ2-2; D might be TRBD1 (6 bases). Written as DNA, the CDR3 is TGCGCCAGCAGCGTAGACTACCAGGGGATCACCGGGGAGCTGTTTTTT. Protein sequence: CASSVDYQGITGELFF.